This T cell receptor (beta chain) came from a study of cytomegalovirus exposure and HLA in healthy donors. The PCR ran on 60 Vbeta and 13 Jbeta primers. Measured with immunoSEQ multiplex PCR; TCRdb has only the in-frame clones, and not every one. The data contain under 200,000 clones, 81% of them seen just once; the ten biggest clones take up 3.5% to 4%. The CDR3 sequence is 13 residues long. Trimming removed 7 bases at V and 7 bases at J, with 15 bases between. The germline V gene encodes CDR1 MNHNY and CDR2 SVGAGI (reference sequence). The clonotype comes from a man aged 50 to 60 in good health and CMV-seronegative. The chain is built from TRBV6-6 and TRBJ2-3; D may be TRBD1 (6 bases). Sequencing was done on a sample of PBMCs. For the CDR3, the DNA is TGTGCCAGCATCTCCACGGACAGAAATACGCAGTATTTT. Translating it yields CASISTDRNTQYF.